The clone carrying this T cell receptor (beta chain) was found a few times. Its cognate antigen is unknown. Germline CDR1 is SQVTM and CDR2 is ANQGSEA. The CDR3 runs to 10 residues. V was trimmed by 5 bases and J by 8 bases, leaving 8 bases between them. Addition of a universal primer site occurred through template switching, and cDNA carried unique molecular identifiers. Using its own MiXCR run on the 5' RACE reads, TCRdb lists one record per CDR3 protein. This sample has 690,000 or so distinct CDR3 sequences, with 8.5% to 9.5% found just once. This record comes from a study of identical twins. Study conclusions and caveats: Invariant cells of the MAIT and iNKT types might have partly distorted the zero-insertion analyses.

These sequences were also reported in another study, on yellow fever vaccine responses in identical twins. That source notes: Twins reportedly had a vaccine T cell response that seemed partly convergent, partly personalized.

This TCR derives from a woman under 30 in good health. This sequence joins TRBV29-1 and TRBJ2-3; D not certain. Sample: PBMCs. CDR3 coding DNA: TGCAGCGTTTTAAAAGCTACGCAGTATTTT. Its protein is CSVLKATQYF.